Detailed here is one TCR beta chain. This entry belongs to a study of shared clonotypes between healthy human individuals. The V gene lost 5 bases and the J gene lost 6 bases, with 14 bases spanning the gap. The germline V gene has CDR1 SEHNR and CDR2 FQNEAQ (reference sequence). There are 13 residues in the CDR3. Genomic DNA from each subset was divided evenly over several immunoSEQ plates. Generated by immunoSEQ multiplex PCR, the TCRdb table keeps only in-frame clones and is missing some. This table has about 2.4 million clones, approximately 93% appearing once. The TCR was taken from a young man in good health. Some clones in this sample may be carry-over from other donors' samples. The J gene is TRBJ2-7, the V gene TRBV7-9; D unresolved. The sample was naive CD4+ T cells from PBMCs. As to subset: CD45RA+ positively selected. The CDR3 region is CASSTGQATEQYF. DNA of the CDR3: TGTGCCAGCAGCACCGGCCAAGCCACCGAGCAGTACTTC.